This TCR beta chain was obtained from a study of beta chain features in type 1 diabetes. There are 16 residues in the CDR3. In germline, CDR1 is SGDLS, CDR2 YYNGEE. The J segment lost 2 bases and the V segment lost 5 bases, leaving 9 bases of the junction unmatched. This clone was counted only a few times. Antigen unknown. Study observations and caveats: Moderate but significant shortening of TCRB CDR3s was recorded in all four CD4+ subsets from Type 1 diabetes patients.

Expressed TCRB transcripts were sequenced after all isolated RNA was converted to cDNA. This table comes from immunoSEQ multiplex PCR, and its TCRdb copy is limited to in-frame clones, with some not included. The sample lists more than 350,000 clones; over 9.5% were seen once. Sequencing input: naive CD4+ T cells from blood. The TCR sequence derives from a woman in her late teens or twenties in good health. The rearrangement joins TRBV9 to TRBJ2-5; 10 nucleotides match TRBD2. CDR3 in amino acids: CASSPSLSGGQETQYF. DNA for the CDR3: TGTGCCAGCAGTCCAAGCCTTAGCGGGGGGCAAGAGACCCAGTACTTC.